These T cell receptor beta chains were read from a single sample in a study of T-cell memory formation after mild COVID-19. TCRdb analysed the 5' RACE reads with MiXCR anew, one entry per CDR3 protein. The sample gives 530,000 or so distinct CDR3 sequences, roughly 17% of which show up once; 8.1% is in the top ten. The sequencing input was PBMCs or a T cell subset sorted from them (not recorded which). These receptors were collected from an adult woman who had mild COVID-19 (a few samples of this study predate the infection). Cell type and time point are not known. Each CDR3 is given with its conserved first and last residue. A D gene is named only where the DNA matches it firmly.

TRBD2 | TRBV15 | CATSFSKEGLAGGADTQYF
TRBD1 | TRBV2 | CASSEKYVGQGDVNTEAFF
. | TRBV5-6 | CASSFIAGELFF
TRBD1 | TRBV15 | CATSRVDRGGYEQYF
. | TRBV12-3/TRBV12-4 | CASSPNDSEQYF
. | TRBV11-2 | CASSTGFNTGELFF
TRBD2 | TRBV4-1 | CASSPGGVTGELFF
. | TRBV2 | CASSYQGDNQPQHF
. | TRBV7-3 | CASSLRGGEGNTEAFF
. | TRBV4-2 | CASSQDELAPVNEQFF
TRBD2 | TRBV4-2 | CASSLTPTSGSTDTQYF
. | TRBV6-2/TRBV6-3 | CASSYPDMGADTQYF
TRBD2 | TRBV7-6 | CASSPRGDGELFF
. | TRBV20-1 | CSGYQETQYF
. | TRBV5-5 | CASSFRDGDEQYF
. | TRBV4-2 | CASSPNQLGNEQFF
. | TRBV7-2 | CASSLTGSATNEKLFF
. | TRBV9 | CASSRGGANSPLHF
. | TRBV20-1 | CSAHHTGANEQFF
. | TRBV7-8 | CASSLAQGADGYTF
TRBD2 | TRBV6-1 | CASSATSDTDTQYF
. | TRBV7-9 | CASSLEAAGYGYTF
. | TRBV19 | CASSIQGGQPQHF
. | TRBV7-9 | CASSTSTGTNYNEQFF
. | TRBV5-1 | CASSLGGSGSYNEQFF
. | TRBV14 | CASSSFTGLISGNTIYF
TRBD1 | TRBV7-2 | CASSQGVQGAHEQYF
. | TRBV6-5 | CASRNRANTGELFF
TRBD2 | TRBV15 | CATSRETSGSTDTQYF
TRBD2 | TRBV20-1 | CSARDQGGRAHNEQFF
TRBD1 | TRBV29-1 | CSVSTGTGNYEQYF
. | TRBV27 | CASSLFYSTNYGYTF
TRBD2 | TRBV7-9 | CASSSSTSGRAWETQYF
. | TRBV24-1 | CATSWSGGGADTQYF
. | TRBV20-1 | CSARSYPDTQYF
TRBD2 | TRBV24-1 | CATSDSPGLAGGPETQYF
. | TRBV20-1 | CSARVGGWKETQYF
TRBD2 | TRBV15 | CATSRAGLAGFNEQFF
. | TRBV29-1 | CSVELDLNTEAFF
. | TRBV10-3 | CAISVQGPQASYEQYF
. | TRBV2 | CASSDQDSYEQYF
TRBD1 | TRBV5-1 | CASGPMTGTYEQYF
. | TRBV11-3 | CASSMEGYGYTF
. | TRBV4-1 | CASSLSGPVTDTQYF
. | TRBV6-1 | CASTHLRTDYGYTF
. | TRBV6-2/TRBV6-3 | CASSYYGEFRNEQFF